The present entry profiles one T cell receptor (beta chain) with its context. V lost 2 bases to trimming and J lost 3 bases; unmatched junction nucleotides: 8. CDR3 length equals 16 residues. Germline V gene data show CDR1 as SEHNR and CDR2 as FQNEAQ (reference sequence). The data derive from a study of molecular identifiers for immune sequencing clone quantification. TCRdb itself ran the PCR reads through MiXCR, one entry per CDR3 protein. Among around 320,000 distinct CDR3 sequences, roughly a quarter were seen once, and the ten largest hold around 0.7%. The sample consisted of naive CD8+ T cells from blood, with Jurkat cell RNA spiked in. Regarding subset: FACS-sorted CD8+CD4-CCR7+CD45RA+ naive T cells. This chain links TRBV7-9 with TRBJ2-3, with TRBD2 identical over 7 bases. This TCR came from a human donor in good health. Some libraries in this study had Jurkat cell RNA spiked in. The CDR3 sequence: CASSLTPRLATDTQYF. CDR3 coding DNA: TGTGCCAGCAGCTTAACCCCCCGACTAGCAACAGATACGCAGTATTTT.